The rows below give T cell receptor beta chains drawn from one sample of a study of blood T cell repertoires in COVID-19. Clones were read by immunoSEQ multiplex PCR, and TCRdb kept only the in-frame ones, dropping some. The sample has 55,000 to 80,000 clones; 70% to 85% are singletons. Sample: peripheral blood. These receptor sequences come from a man aged 65 to 79 with acute or convalescent COVID-19. The CDR3 runs from the conserved cysteine through the conserved F or W. Each record gives: CDR3 protein, CDR3 DNA, V gene, clone size, J gene, D gene. The D gene is left open where the match is weak. Size is omitted from some rows. Given values are once, few, many or a class for expanded clones.

CASSEDPGTGHTEAFF	TGTGCCAGCAGTGAAGATCCAGGGACAGGGCACACTGAAGCTTTCTTT	TRBV2	-	TRBJ1-1	TRBD1
CASSLEGGATDGYTF	TGTGCCAGCAGCTTGGAGGGGGGGGCGACGGATGGCTACACCTTC	TRBV5-6	-	TRBJ1-2	-
CARSQRAHEAFF	TGTGCCAGAAGCCAGAGGGCCCATGAAGCTTTCTTT	TRBV5-3	-	TRBJ1-1	-
CVRSSYGQKIATNEKLFF	TGTGTCAGAAGCTCCTACGGACAGAAGATCGCAACTAATGAAAAACTGTTTTTT	TRBV7-5	-	TRBJ1-4	-
CASSEAGQGKGYTF	TGTGCCAGCAGTGAAGCGGGGCAGGGTAAGGGCTACACCTTC	TRBV6-1	few	TRBJ1-2	-
CASSLRSSGRHEQYF	TGTGCCAGCAGTTTACGGTCGTCAGGGCGGCACGAGCAGTACTTC	TRBV28	-	TRBJ2-7	-
CASSQEQGAAQYF	TGTGCCAGCAGCCAAGAACAGGGTGCTGCCCAGTACTTC	TRBV4-2	-	TRBJ2-5	-
CAWSRAGGDEQFF	TGTGCCTGGAGTAGGGCGGGAGGAGATGAGCAGTTCTTC	TRBV30	-	TRBJ2-1	TRBD2
CAWSVYTGNAEAFF	TGTGCCTGGAGTGTTTATACAGGGAACGCTGAAGCTTTCTTT	TRBV30	-	TRBJ1-1	-
CASSSGGGGSQREQYF	TGCGCCAGCAGCTCCGGAGGTGGTGGGAGTCAGCGAGAGCAGTACTTC	TRBV5-1	-	TRBJ2-7	-
CAWSVLAGGNEQFF	TGTGCCTGGAGTGTCCTAGCGGGAGGGAATGAGCAGTTCTTC	TRBV30	-	TRBJ2-1	TRBD2
CASSTSLPGTSSFVDQYF	TGTGCCAGTAGTACCTCCCTCCCCGGGACTAGCTCGTTTGTGGACCAGTACTTC	TRBV19	-	TRBJ2-5	TRBD2
CATSFTGGEETQYF	TGTGCCACCAGTTTTACAGGGGGCGAAGAGACCCAGTACTTC	TRBV24-1	-	TRBJ2-5	TRBD1
CASSQLQGTTEAFF	TGCGCCAGCAGCCAGTTACAGGGGACCACTGAAGCTTTCTTT	TRBV4-1	-	TRBJ1-1	TRBD1
CASSTGQGGAEAFF	TGTGCCAGTAGTACCGGACAGGGCGGAGCGGAAGCTTTCTTT	TRBV19	-	TRBJ1-1	TRBD1
CASSLGTGGANEKLFF	TGTGCCAGCAGTTTAGGAACAGGGGGAGCTAATGAAAAACTGTTTTTT	TRBV28	-	TRBJ1-4	TRBD1
CASSSGQGATINEQFF	TGCGCCAGCAGCTCGGGACAGGGGGCTACTATCAATGAGCAGTTCTTC	TRBV5-1	-	TRBJ2-1	TRBD1
CASRHRAGNTIYF	TGTGCCAGCAGGCACAGGGCTGGAAACACCATATATTTT	TRBV7-9	once	TRBJ1-3	-
CATSREPGPGYTF	TGTGCCACCAGCAGAGAGCCAGGCCCCGGCTACACCTTC	TRBV15	once	TRBJ1-2	-
CASSNQGLAGASEQFF	TGTGCCAGCAGCAACCAGGGACTAGCGGGAGCGAGTGAGCAGTTCTTC	TRBV7-9	-	TRBJ2-1	TRBD2
CAIWDRERHEQFF	TGTGCCATCTGGGACAGGGAACGTCATGAGCAGTTCTTC	TRBV19	-	TRBJ2-1	TRBD1
CASSPDPGFNTEAFF	TGTGCCAGCTCACCAGACCCGGGATTCAACACTGAAGCTTTCTTT	TRBV18	-	TRBJ1-1	-
CASSRQGVSGTGELFF	TGTGCCAGCAGCAGACAGGGAGTTTCAGGCACCGGGGAGCTGTTTTTT	TRBV7-9	-	TRBJ2-2	TRBD1
CASARGGQSYGYTF	TGTGCCAGCGCCCGGGGAGGGCAGTCGTACGGCTACACCTTC	TRBV7-2	-	TRBJ1-2	-
CASIRGGLGETQYF	TGTGCCAGCATCCGCGGCGGACTAGGAGAGACCCAGTACTTC	TRBV11-2	-	TRBJ2-5	TRBD2
CASSLGDRGVYSTNEKLFF	TGCGCCAGCAGCTTGGGGGACAGGGGTGTCTATTCAACTAATGAAAAACTGTTTTTT	TRBV5-1	-	TRBJ1-4	TRBD1
CASRSTGGPLGQPQHF	TGTGCCAGCCGGAGTACAGGGGGCCCCTTGGGACAGCCCCAGCATTTT	TRBV18	-	TRBJ1-5	TRBD1
CASSARVGANYGYTF	TGCGCCAGCAGCGCTCGGGTCGGGGCTAACTATGGCTACACCTTC	TRBV5-1	-	TRBJ1-2	-
CASSYGRTDTQYF	TGTGCCAGCAGTTACGGGCGCACAGATACGCAGTATTTT	TRBV6-5	-	TRBJ2-3	-
CAWEGGEQYF	TGTGCCTGGGAGGGAGGGGAGCAGTACTTC	TRBV30	few	TRBJ2-7	TRBD2
CASSFFTSGSLSDTQYF	TGTGCCAGCAGCTTTTTCACTAGCGGGAGTTTATCAGATACGCAGTATTTT	TRBV7-6	-	TRBJ2-3	TRBD2
CSAMDPEAQYF	TGCAGTGCTATGGACCCGGAGGCGCAGTATTTT	TRBV20-1	few	TRBJ2-3	-
CASSESGGDTQYF	TGCGCCAGCAGTGAGTCGGGGGGAGATACGCAGTATTTT	TRBV10-1	-	TRBJ2-3	-
CASSEAGNEQYF	TGTGCCAGCAGTGAAGCTGGCAACGAGCAGTACTTC	TRBV2	-	TRBJ2-7	-
CASSSLAGPSLEQFF	TGTGCCAGCAGCTCCTTAGCGGGCCCCTCCCTTGAGCAGTTCTTC	TRBV7-3	-	TRBJ2-1	TRBD2
CASSLSGPNSNTGELFF	TGCGCCAGCAGCTTGAGTGGTCCTAATTCGAACACCGGGGAGCTGTTTTTT	TRBV5-1	-	TRBJ2-2	-
CASSSRGGVQETQYF	TGTGCCAGCAGCAGCCGGGGGGGGGTCCAAGAGACCCAGTACTTC	TRBV7-7	-	TRBJ2-5	TRBD2
CAWSAGTGEYGYTF	TGTGCCTGGAGTGCCGGGACAGGGGAGTATGGCTACACCTTC	TRBV30	once	TRBJ1-2	TRBD1
CASRETGREYGYTF	TGTGCCAGCAGAGAGACAGGAAGGGAGTATGGCTACACCTTC	TRBV28	-	TRBJ1-2	-